Each of the 21 T cell receptor beta chains below was sequenced from the same sample in a study of blood T cell repertoires in COVID-19. Produced via immunoSEQ multiplex PCR; TCRdb's table is partial and in-frame only. This table has around 140,000 clones, around nine tenths appearing once. The sample taken for sequencing was peripheral blood. The receptors here all came from a woman in her forties or fifties with active or convalescent COVID-19.

The chain combines TRBV19 with TRBJ2-1, with D perhaps TRBD1 (5 bases). The CDR3 spans 12 residues. In germline, CDR1 is LNHDA, CDR2 SQIVND (reference sequence). V lost 7 bases to trimming and J lost 6 bases, with 10 bases between them. The CDR3 reads CASMGRVNEQFF. The CDR3 DNA reads TGTGCCAGTATGGGCAGGGTCAATGAGCAGTTCTTC.

The J gene is TRBJ1-1, the V gene TRBV18, with 8 bases matching TRBD1. Germline assignment: CDR1 KGHSH and CDR2 LQKENI. The CDR3 is 15 residues long. V was clipped by 1 base and J by 4 bases; unmatched bases: 5. The CDR3 region has the DNA TGTGCCAGCTCACCACGACAGGGGTTGGGCACTGAAGCTTTCTTT. This gives the protein CASSPRQGLGTEAFF.

A few counts support this clone. The V and J genes are TRBV7-2 and TRBJ1-2; 7 bases fit TRBD1. Looked up from germline, CDR1 is SGHTA and CDR2 is FQGNSA. CDR3 length: 14 amino acids. V gave up 5 bases and J gave up 2 bases; unmatched junction bases: 5. For the CDR3, the DNA is TGTGCCAGCAGCAATTTACAGGGGAACTATGGCTACACCTTC. Translation gives CASSNLQGNYGYTF.

This chain uses TRBV27 with TRBJ2-1, with TRBD1 matching 7 bases. The CDR3 totals 14 residues. Germline CDR1 and CDR2: MNHEY and SMNVEV (reference sequence). The junction had 6 bases not matched to a gene; V was cut back by 6 bases and J by 4 bases. Here the CDR3 DNA reads TGTGCCAGCAGATACGTGACAGGGTACAATGAGCAGTTCTTC. It is translated as CASRYVTGYNEQFF.

The CDR3 bases are TGTGCCAGTAGTATGACAGGTTATAATTCACCCCTCCACTTT. This encodes CASSMTGYNSPLHF. The chain has TRBV19 and TRBJ1-6; possibly TRBD1 for D (6 bases). This CDR3 has 14 amino acids. Per germline, CDR1 LNHDA and CDR2 SQIVND (reference sequence). The V gene lost 3 bases and the J gene lost 4 bases, with 7 bases spanning the gap.

The genes are TRBV7-2 and TRBJ1-1; 7 nucleotides agree with TRBD1. This CDR3 spans 15 amino acids. Germline V gene data show CDR1 as SGHTA and CDR2 as FQGNSA. Losses at the gene ends were 1 base for V and 1 base for J; bases not matched to a gene: 3. The CDR3 bases are TGTGCCAGCAGCTTAGAAGGGGGCCCGAACACTGAAGCTTTCTTT. Translation gives CASSLEGGPNTEAFF.

The chain has TRBV6-2 or TRBV6-3 and TRBJ2-7, with a possible D match to TRBD2 (6 bases). Germline CDR1 MNHEY, CDR2 SVGEGT. Trimming left V 3 bases short and J 3 bases short, with 12 bases between. This CDR3 spans 14 amino acids. The CDR3, as DNA: TGTGCCAGCAGTTATCGGGAGCGAGACTACGAGCAGTACTTC. Its translation is CASSYRERDYEQYF.

The gene calls are TRBV4-3 and TRBJ2-7; TRBD1 matches at 10 bases. The CDR3 runs to 15 residues. V was pared by 4 bases and J by 4 bases, with 7 bases of the junction left unmatched. Germline V CDR1 and CDR2: LGHNA, YSLEER. The CDR3 coding sequence is TGCGCCAGCAGCCCCCAAGGGACAGGGGCATACGAGCAGTACTTC. Its translation: CASSPQGTGAYEQYF.

The rearrangement links TRBV27 to TRBJ1-6; TRBD1 agrees at 9 bases. The CDR3 contains 15 residues. V lost 5 bases to trimming and J lost 6 bases; unmatched junction nucleotides: 5. Germline values: CDR1 MNHEY, CDR2 SMNVEV (reference sequence). CDR3 nucleotides: TGTGCCAGCAGTGGACAGGGACAGGGTAATTCACCCCTCCACTTT. As protein: CASSGQGQGNSPLHF.

The chain joins TRBV5-6 to TRBJ1-1, with a tentative D call TRBD1 (6 bases). Trimming stripped 0 bases from V and 1 base from J, with 13 bases between. The germline V gene encodes CDR1 SGHDT and CDR2 YYEEEE. This CDR3 comprises 16 residues. CDR3 DNA sequence: TGTGCCAGCAGCTTGGAAGCTGGCAGGGGGAACACTGAAGCTTTCTTT. This encodes CASSLEAGRGNTEAFF.

This sequence joins TRBV7-9 and TRBJ2-7, with D possibly being TRBD1 (6 bases). The CDR3 is 14 amino acids. Germline lookup yields CDR1 SEHNR and CDR2 FQNEAQ (reference sequence). The V gene lost 2 bases and the J gene lost 2 bases, with 10 bases spanning the gap. Here the CDR3 reads CASSLPGTTYEQYF. The CDR3 coding sequence is TGTGCCAGCAGCTTACCCGGGACAACCTACGAGCAGTACTTC.

This sequence joins TRBV18 and TRBJ2-2; D not resolved. Trimming removed 6 bases at V and 2 bases at J, with 4 bases between. The CDR3 is 12 residues long. The V gene's germline CDR1 is KGHSH and CDR2 LQKENI. CDR3 amino acids: CASSYNTGELFF. CDR3 nucleotides: TGTGCCAGCTCCTATAACACCGGGGAGCTGTTTTTT. Combining the CDR3 with reference TRBV18 and TRBJ2-2 gives the whole variable domain NAGVMQNPRHLVRRRGQEARLRCSPMKGHSHVYWYRQLPEEGLKFMVYLQKENIIDESGMPKERFSAEFPKEGPSILRIQQVVRGDSAAYFCASSYNTGELFFGEGSRLTVL.

As for this clone: Germline and junction disagree at one end, which may indicate a read error. This chain joins TRBV7-7 and TRBJ2-3, with 8 bases fitting TRBD1. Germline loops: CDR1 SSHAT, CDR2 FNYEAQ (reference sequence). This CDR3 is built from 19 residues. The CDR3 coding sequence is TGTGCTAGCAGCGCATGTCGCCAGGGGGCGAACATTAGCACAGATACGCAGTATTTT. Translation: CASSACRQGANISTDTQYF. Full variable domain (remainder filled in from reference TRBV7-7 and TRBJ2-3): GAGVSQSPRYKVTKRGQDVTLRCDPISSHATLYWYQQALGQGPEFLTYFNYEAQPDKSGLPSDRFSAERPEGSISTLTIQRTEQRDSAMYRCASSACRQGANISTDTQYFGPGTRLTVL.

To note about this clone: One junction end does not reproduce the germline sequence, and a read error may be involved. The chain combines TRBV5-4 with TRBJ1-1; TRBD1 matches at 7 bases. The CDR3 contains 13 residues. Germline CDR1 reads SGHNT; CDR2 reads YYREEE (reference sequence). Written as DNA, the CDR3 is TGTGCCAGCAGCTCGACAGGGAACGCTGAAGCTTTCTTT. Encoded protein: CASSSTGNAEAFF.

This chain uses TRBV7-2 with TRBJ1-4; D possibly corresponds to TRBD1 (5 bases). Per the germline V gene, CDR1 is SGHTA and CDR2 is FQGNSA. Trimming took 3 bases from V and 8 from J, leaving 10 bases between them. The CDR3 consists of 13 residues. The CDR3: CASSLMKGEKLFF. The CDR3 DNA follows: TGTGCCAGCAGCTTGATGAAGGGGGAAAAACTGTTTTTT.

The CDR3 loop is CASSPHRDRDATNEKLFF. The DNA of the CDR3 is TGTGCCAGCAGTCCGCACCGGGACAGAGATGCAACTAATGAAAAACTGTTTTTT. The J gene is TRBJ1-4, the V gene TRBV6-6, with TRBD1 identical over 7 bases. In germline, CDR1 is MNHNY, CDR2 SVGAGI (reference sequence). The CDR3 consists of 18 residues. Trimming removed 5 bases from V and 0 bases from J; junction bases left unmatched: 12.

V is TRBV5-1 and J is TRBJ2-3; 8 bases agree with TRBD1. The ends lost 7 bases at V and 5 bases at J; junction bases unmatched: 3. The germline gives CDR1 SGHRS, CDR2 YFSETQ. The CDR3 runs to 12 residues. The CDR3 loop is CASGTGLDTQYF. The DNA of the CDR3 is TGCGCCAGCGGGACAGGCCTAGATACGCAGTATTTT.

This clone was observed at least ten times. The chain has TRBV11-2 and TRBJ2-7, with D tentatively TRBD2 (5 bases). The V and J ends lost 3 bases and 6 bases respectively, with 9 bases between them. The CDR3 has 12 residues. CDR1 is SGHAT and CDR2 is FQNNGV in the germline V gene. CDR3 sequence reads: CASSFGKGEQYF. The CDR3 DNA reads as TGTGCCAGCAGCTTCGGGAAAGGCGAGCAGTACTTC.

The rearrangement links TRBV13 to TRBJ1-2; TRBD1 might be the D (5 bases). Germline CDR1 PRHDT, CDR2 FYEKMQ (reference sequence). The CDR3 covers 16 residues. V lost 5 bases, J lost 2 bases, and 18 bases lay in between. As DNA, the CDR3 is TGTGCCAGCAGCCCGGCAGGGAACGTGAGAAACTATGGCTACACCTTC. This sequence encodes CASSPAGNVRNYGYTF.

This clone was picked up many times. The DNA for the CDR3 is TGTGCCAGCAGACTTATGACAGGGTGGAACTATGGCTACACCTTC. Its protein product is CASRLMTGWNYGYTF. The rearrangement links TRBV28 to TRBJ1-2; 7 nucleotides align to TRBD1. After removal of 6 bases from V and 2 bases from J, the junction contained 9 bases not matched to a gene. Germline CDR1 is MDHEN and CDR2 is SYDVKM. The CDR3 spans 15 residues.

The rearrangement links TRBV9 to TRBJ1-1; 12 bases align to TRBD1. Trimming cost V 4 bases and J 5 bases; bases outside gene matches: 9. Germline CDR1 and CDR2: SGDLS and YYNGEE. The CDR3 length is 16 residues. The CDR3 here is CASSRGTGGAETEAFF. The CDR3 nucleotides are TGTGCCAGCAGCAGAGGGACAGGGGGCGCGGAAACTGAAGCTTTCTTT.